The present entry profiles one TCR beta chain with its context. Its antigen is not known. This specimen comes from a study of blood T cells in healthy people across ages. Broader study findings: As age increased, TCR beta diversity per million T cells fell in a roughly linear fashion.

The CDR3 has 15 residues. Trimming removed 7 bases from V and 6 bases from J; junction bases left unmatched: 14. For the second PCR, which ran for 7 to 11 cycles, a sample-barcoded 5' primer and a J-beta primer mix were used. TCRdb recomputed calls from the 5' RACE reads with MiXCR, one row per CDR3 protein. The sample contains about 290,000 distinct CDR3 sequences, roughly 26% of which appear only once. The sample comprised blood. The V gene is TRBV12-3 or TRBV12-4, the J gene TRBJ2-5; 7 bases fit TRBD1. This TCR came from a woman in her seventies in good health. The chain's CDR3 is CASTGDRYGGKTQYF. The CDR3 DNA sequence: TGTGCCAGCACTGGGGACAGATACGGTGGGAAGACCCAGTACTTC.